This paragraph reports one T cell receptor (beta chain). Per donor, one heparinised blood draw averaged about 110 mL. Populations isolated by sorting all had purity greater than 95%. The sequenced template was cDNA made from the entire isolated RNA. Sequencing was performed with immunoSEQ multiplex PCR; in TCRdb, only in-frame clones are kept and a portion is missing. The sample contains around 430,000 clones, around 30% of which appear only once. These data come from a study of beta chain features in type 1 diabetes. Germline lookup yields CDR1 SGHAT and CDR2 FQNNGV. The CDR3 loop spans 16 amino acids. V was clipped by 5 bases and J by 5 bases; unmatched bases: 10.

The sample consisted of naive CD4+ T cells from blood. The chain employs TRBV11-2 and TRBJ2-7; 12 positions match TRBD2. The sequence was obtained from a man younger than 35 in good health. In DNA form, the CDR3 reads TGTGCCAGCAGCCTGTGGCTAGCGGGAGGGCCCGACGAGCAGTACTTC. It specifies CASSLWLAGGPDEQYF.